This entry is about one T cell receptor (beta chain). The antigen is undetermined. This record belongs to a study of cytomegalovirus exposure and HLA in healthy donors. The CDR3 has 16 amino acids. The germline gives CDR1 KGHSH, CDR2 LQKENI. V lost 2 bases to trimming and J lost 2 bases, with 10 bases between them. 60 Vbeta and 13 Jbeta primers were used in PCR. Profiling relied on immunoSEQ multiplex PCR, and the TCRdb table lists in-frame clones only, not all of them. The table lists approximately 70,000 clones, under 85% of them singletons. General observations from the study: As a later analysis showed, a missense DCLRE1C variant was linked to trimming of TCR beta V- and J-genes. A later analysis showed that HLA-associated TCR beta chains had undergone more clonal expansion than equally common others.

The sample consisted of PBMCs. V gene TRBV18 combines with J gene TRBJ2-6; TRBD1 is a possible D gene (6 bases). The TCR was taken from a woman aged 55 to 70 in good health and CMV-seropositive. The CDR3 DNA follows: TGTGCCAGCTCACCAAACAGGGCCCCTGGGGCCAACGTCCTGACTTTC. Translation: CASSPNRAPGANVLTF.